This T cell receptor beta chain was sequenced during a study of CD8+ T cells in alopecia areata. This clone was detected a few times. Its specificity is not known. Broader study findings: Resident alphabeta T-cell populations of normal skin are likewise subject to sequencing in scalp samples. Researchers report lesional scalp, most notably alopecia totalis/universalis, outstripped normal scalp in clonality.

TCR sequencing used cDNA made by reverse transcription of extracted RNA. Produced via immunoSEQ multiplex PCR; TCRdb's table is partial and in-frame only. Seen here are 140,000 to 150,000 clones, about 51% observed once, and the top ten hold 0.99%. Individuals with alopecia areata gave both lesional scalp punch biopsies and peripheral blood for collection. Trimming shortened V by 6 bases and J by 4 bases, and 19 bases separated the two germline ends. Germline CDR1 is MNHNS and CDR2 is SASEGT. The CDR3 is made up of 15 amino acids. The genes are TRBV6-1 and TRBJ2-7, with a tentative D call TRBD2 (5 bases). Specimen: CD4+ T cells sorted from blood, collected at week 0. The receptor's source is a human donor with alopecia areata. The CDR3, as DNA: TGTGCCAGCAGCAACCTTGGGAGCTCGATTTACGAGCAGTACTTC. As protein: CASSNLGSSIYEQYF.